These 20 T cell receptor beta chains share one sample of origin, sequenced in a study of regulatory T cells in long-lasting Graves disease. Time point denoted: newly diagnosed GD, antithyroid drugs for less than 3 months. PBMC RNA was the source of the TCR library. Building of the TCR beta libraries involved iRepertoire HTBI primers and Arm-PCR of CDR3 regions. In TCRdb, the multiplex PCR reads were re-called with MiXCR into one record per CDR3 protein. The sample includes 300,000 to 450,000 distinct CDR3 sequences, around 16% of them seen just once. Sequenced material: peripheral blood mononuclear cells (PBMCs), taken at new diagnosis, from a patient treated with antithyroid drugs. These receptors came from a female donor with Graves disease.

With regard to this clonotype: A clone one base away is much larger, so this may be a read error. The chain couples TRBV27 to TRBJ2-5, with 11 bases identical to TRBD1. In germline, CDR1 is MNHEY, CDR2 SMNVEV (reference sequence). The J segment lost 9 bases and the V segment lost 6 bases, leaving 9 bases of the junction unmatched. The CDR3 totals 14 residues. CDR3 region: CASRPGQGGESQYF. In DNA, the CDR3 is TGTGCCAGCAGGCCGGGACAGGGGGGCGAGTCCCAGTACTTC.

This clonotype was found many times. The genes are TRBV5-1 and TRBJ2-7; 7 bases align to TRBD2. Trimming cost V 0 bases and J 4 bases; bases outside gene matches: 4. The CDR3 spans 14 residues. Germline loops: CDR1 SGHRS, CDR2 YFSETQ. Here the CDR3 reads CASSLVGREYEQYF. CDR3 in DNA: TGCGCCAGCAGCTTGGTAGGGCGGGAGTACGAGCAGTACTTC. Drawing the rest from reference TRBV5-1 and TRBJ2-7, the complete variable domain is KAGVTQTPRYLIKTRGQQVTLSCSPISGHRSVSWYQQTPGQGLQFLFEYFSETQRNKGNFPGRFSGRQFSNSRSEMNVSTLELGDSALYLCASSLVGREYEQYFGPGTRLTVT.

There are many counts of this clonotype. The V and J genes are TRBV7-9 and TRBJ2-7; D ambiguous. V lost 0 bases to trimming and J lost 2 bases, with 14 bases between them. The CDR3 totals 16 residues. Germline loops: CDR1 SEHNR, CDR2 FQNEAQ (reference sequence). For the CDR3, the DNA is TGTGCCAGCAGCTTAGCCCCTCGGACGCTAACCTACGAGCAGTACTTC. This sequence encodes CASSLAPRTLTYEQYF.

This clonotype was seen more than once but under ten times. The chain recombines TRBV6-1 with TRBJ1-2; 7 nucleotides agree with TRBD1. Germline V gives CDR1 MNHNS, CDR2 SASEGT. This CDR3 spans 14 amino acids. Trimming removed 3 bases from V and 0 bases from J; junction bases left unmatched: 1. CDR3 region: CASSEDRTNYGYTF. Written as DNA, the CDR3 is TGTGCCAGCAGTGAGGACAGGACTAACTATGGCTACACCTTC.

The gene calls are TRBV6-1 and TRBJ2-2; 7 bases are a match to TRBD1. The CDR3 covers 16 residues. The V gene's germline CDR1 is MNHNS and CDR2 SASEGT. V was pared by 10 bases and J by 4 bases, with 15 bases of the junction left unmatched. CDR3 loop: CATIKNRDSPTGELFF. In nucleotides, the CDR3 is TGTGCCACTATAAAGAATAGGGACAGCCCCACCGGGGAGCTGTTTTTT.

The chain recombines TRBV9 with TRBJ1-2; 8 bases match TRBD1. After removal of 0 bases from V and 8 bases from J, the junction contained 3 bases not matched to a gene. This CDR3 region has 13 residues. Germline-derived CDR1 and CDR2 are SGDLS and YYNGEE. The CDR3: CASSVARGRGYTF. The CDR3 region has the DNA TGTGCCAGCAGCGTAGCCAGGGGGCGAGGCTACACCTTC.

This clonotype was picked up many times. The chain combines TRBV18 with TRBJ2-3; 7 nucleotides align to TRBD1. This CDR3 region has 15 residues. Germline V gene data show CDR1 as KGHSH and CDR2 as LQKENI. With 1 base clipped from V and 2 bases from J, the junction kept 3 bases outside the gene matches. The DNA of the CDR3 is TGTGCCAGCTCACCACAGGGACAGCACACAGATACGCAGTATTTT. It translates to CASSPQGQHTDTQYF.

Ten or more counts support this clonotype. The chain couples TRBV13 to TRBJ2-1; D gene ambiguous. V shed 0 bases and J shed 10 bases, with 7 bases lying between them. Germline values: CDR1 PRHDT, CDR2 FYEKMQ (reference sequence). The CDR3 length is 12 residues. CDR3 loop: CASSLGLEEQFF. The CDR3 DNA follows: TGTGCCAGCAGCTTAGGCCTAGAGGAGCAGTTCTTC.

The chain has TRBV24-1 and TRBJ2-3; 9 bases fit TRBD1. Losses at the gene ends were 1 base for V and 6 bases for J; bases not matched to a gene: 7. Germline loops: CDR1 KGHDR, CDR2 SFDVKD. The CDR3 is 16 residues long. The CDR3 sequence is CATSDFGDRVPDTQYF. The CDR3 DNA sequence: TGTGCCACCAGTGATTTCGGGGACAGGGTACCCGATACGCAGTATTTT.

This rearrangement joins TRBV7-2 to TRBJ1-2, with D uncertain. V was pared by 1 base and J by 4 bases, with 10 bases between. The CDR3 totals 14 residues. From germline, CDR1 is SGHTA and CDR2 FQGNSA. Here the CDR3 reads CASSLDLGFYGYTF. The CDR3 nucleotides read TGTGCCAGCAGCTTAGATTTGGGTTTCTATGGCTACACCTTC.

This rearrangement joins TRBV28 to TRBJ1-2; TRBD1 might be the D (5 bases). This CDR3 contains 12 residues. From germline, CDR1 is MDHEN and CDR2 SYDVKM. The ends were cut back, 10 bases at V and 4 bases at J, with 13 bases in the middle. The CDR3 sequence: CATRGLSYGYTF. CDR3 bases: TGTGCCACCCGGGGACTATCCTATGGCTACACCTTC.

This clonotype was seen ten or more times. CDR3 DNA: TGTGCCAGCAGCTTCGGGACTAGCGGGTCCCAAGAGACCCAGTACTTC. Translated, it gives CASSFGTSGSQETQYF. The V and J genes are TRBV7-9 and TRBJ2-1; TRBD2 aligns across 12 bases. TRBJ2-5 matches the DNA end more closely, so the J call is doubtful. The germline V gene encodes CDR1 SEHNR and CDR2 FQNEAQ (reference sequence). The CDR3 is made up of 16 amino acids.

With respect to this clonotype: A single base separates this from a much larger clone, so it may be a read error. The chain links TRBV7-6 to TRBJ2-1, with a tentative D call TRBD1 (6 bases). Trimming removed 4 bases at V and 6 bases at J, with 16 bases between. This CDR3 contains 15 residues. Germline V gene data show CDR1 as SGHVS and CDR2 as FNYEAQ. In DNA, the CDR3 is TGTGCCAGCAGCTCCCCAGGGGCGCGAACCAATGAGCAGTTCTTC. It specifies CASSSPGARTNEQFF. Looking up the rest from reference TRBV7-6 and TRBJ2-1 gives the full variable domain: GAGVSQSPRYKVTKRGQDVALRCDPISGHVSLYWYRQALGQGPEFLTYFNYEAQQDKSGLPNDRFSAERPEGSISTLTIQRTEQRDSAMYRCASSSPGARTNEQFFGPGTRLTVL.

This clonotype has at least ten counts. The V and J genes are TRBV7-9 and TRBJ1-5; 8 bases are a match to TRBD1. The CDR3 extends over 16 amino acids. V shed 4 bases and J 2 bases; nucleotides not matched to a gene: 7. Germline values: CDR1 SEHNR, CDR2 FQNEAQ (reference sequence). CDR3 residues: CASSSEMTGGNQPQHF. CDR3 DNA: TGTGCCAGCAGCTCCGAAATGACAGGGGGCAATCAGCCCCAGCATTTT.

This clonotype was found many times. This chain connects TRBV29-1 to TRBJ1-1, with D tentatively TRBD1 (5 bases). The CDR3 extends over 14 amino acids. Germline V lookup: CDR1 SQVTM, CDR2 ANQGSEA. The V end was cut by 3 bases, the J end by 3 bases, with 14 bases between. CDR3 nucleotides: TGCAGCGTTGACGTGGGGGTTGCGGACACTGAAGCTTTCTTT. This codes for CSVDVGVADTEAFF.

This clonotype occurred many times. The chain combines TRBV3-1 with TRBJ2-7; no clear D gene. Germline V gene data show CDR1 as LGHDT and CDR2 as YNNKEL (reference sequence). Trimming removed 0 bases from V and 0 bases from J, with 9 bases in between. The CDR3 consists of 15 residues. CDR3: CASSQDGLHSYEQYF. CDR3 sequence (DNA): TGTGCCAGCAGCCAAGATGGCCTACACTCCTACGAGCAGTACTTC.

In its sample, this clonotype was seen many times. The chain recombines TRBV3-1 with TRBJ1-2, with 10 bases aligning to TRBD1. V lost 4 bases and J lost 2; bases outside the gene matches: 7. Germline V CDR1 and CDR2: LGHDT, YNNKEL (reference sequence). The CDR3 has 16 amino acids. The CDR3, as DNA: TGTGCCAGCAGCCCAGAACCGGGACAGGGGAACTATGGCTACACCTTC. This sequence encodes CASSPEPGQGNYGYTF.

This clonotype was seen at least ten times. The V and J genes are TRBV7-2 and TRBJ1-1; no clear D gene. CDR3 length equals 12 residues. V gave up 1 base and J gave up 4 bases, with 4 bases separating them. Per germline, CDR1 SGHTA and CDR2 FQGNSA. As DNA, the CDR3 is TGTGCCAGCAGCTTAGGATCCACTGAAGCTTTCTTT. This gives the protein CASSLGSTEAFF.

This clonotype was found many times. The chain joins TRBV2 to TRBJ2-3; no clear D gene. The ends were cut back, 3 bases at V and 9 bases at J, with 16 bases in the middle. The CDR3 is 14 amino acids. CDR1 and CDR2 from the germline V gene are SNHLY and FYNNEI. The CDR3 sequence is CASSDPLVGSTQYF. For the CDR3, the DNA is TGTGCCAGCAGTGACCCTCTAGTGGGGTCGACGCAGTATTTT.

This clonotype was observed at least ten times. The rearrangement uses TRBV6-1 and TRBJ2-1; 8 bases agree with TRBD1. Germline V CDR1 and CDR2: MNHNS, SASEGT. The CDR3 consists of 14 residues. V lost 4 bases and J lost 4; bases outside the gene matches: 3. The CDR3 DNA follows: TGTGCCAGCAGTGGGAGACAGGGGTACAATGAGCAGTTCTTC. It is translated as CASSGRQGYNEQFF.